This T cell receptor beta chain was documented in a study of T cell repertoires in ileal Crohn's disease. General study results and limits: Every patient over 26.8% clonality showed endoscopic recurrence.

The CDR3 covers 16 residues. The trim removed 5 bases at V and 7 bases at J, leaving 13 bases unmatched. In germline, CDR1 is SGHTA, CDR2 FQGTGA. Concerning this clone: The antigen is undetermined.

This table comes from immunoSEQ multiplex PCR, and its TCRdb copy is limited to in-frame clones, with some not included. The sample includes about 7,200 clones, about 78% of them seen just once. Sequencing input: ileal tissue. The receptor comes from an adult with Crohn's disease. The chain recombines TRBV7-3 with TRBJ2-1; 8 positions match TRBD2. The CDR3 nucleotides are TGTGCCAGCAGCCAAGTGGACGGGGGGGCCCTAAATGAGCAGTTCTTC. Residues: CASSQVDGGALNEQFF.